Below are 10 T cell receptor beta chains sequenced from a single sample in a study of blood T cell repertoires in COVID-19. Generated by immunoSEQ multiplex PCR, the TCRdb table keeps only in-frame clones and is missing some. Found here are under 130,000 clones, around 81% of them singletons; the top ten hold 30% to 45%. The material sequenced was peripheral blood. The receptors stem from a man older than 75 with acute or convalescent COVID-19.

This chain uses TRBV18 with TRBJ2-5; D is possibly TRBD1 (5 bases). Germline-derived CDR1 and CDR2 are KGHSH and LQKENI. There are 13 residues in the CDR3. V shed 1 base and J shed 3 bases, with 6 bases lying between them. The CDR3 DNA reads TGTGCCAGCTCACCACGACAGAAAGAGACCCAGTACTTC. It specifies CASSPRQKETQYF.

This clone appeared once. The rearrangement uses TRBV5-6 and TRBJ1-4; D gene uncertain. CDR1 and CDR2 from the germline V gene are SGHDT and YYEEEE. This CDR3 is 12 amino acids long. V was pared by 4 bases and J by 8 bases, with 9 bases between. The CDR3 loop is CASSDAGEKLFF. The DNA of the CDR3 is TGTGCCAGCAGCGACGCCGGGGAAAAACTGTTTTTT.

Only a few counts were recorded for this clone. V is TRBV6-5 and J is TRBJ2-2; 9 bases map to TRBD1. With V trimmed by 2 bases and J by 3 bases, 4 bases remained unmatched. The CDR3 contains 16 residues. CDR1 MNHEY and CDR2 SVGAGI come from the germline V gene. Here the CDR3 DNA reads TGTGCCAGCAGTTACGGACAGGGGAAAGACACCGGGGAGCTGTTTTTT. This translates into CASSYGQGKDTGELFF.

The chain's CDR3 is CASSRGGTSANTYNEQFF. CDR3 DNA: TGTGCCAGCAGCCGTGGTGGGACTAGCGCTAATACCTACAATGAGCAGTTCTTC. The chain links TRBV5-6 to TRBJ2-1, with 10 nucleotides matching TRBD2. J lost 2 bases, V lost 4 bases, and 12 bases had no gene match. The CDR3 covers 18 residues. Germline V gene lookup returns CDR1 SGHDT and CDR2 YYEEEE. The whole variable domain, remainder taken from reference TRBV5-6 and TRBJ2-1, is DAGVTQSPTHLIKTRGQQVTLRCSPKSGHDTVSWYQQALGQGPQFIFQYYEEEERQRGNFPDRFSGHQFPNYSSELNVNALLLGDSALYLCASSRGGTSANTYNEQFFGPGTRLTVL.

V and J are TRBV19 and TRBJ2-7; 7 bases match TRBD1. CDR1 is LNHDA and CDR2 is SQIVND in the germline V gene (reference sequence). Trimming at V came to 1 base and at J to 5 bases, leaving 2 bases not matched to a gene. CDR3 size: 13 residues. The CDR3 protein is CASSIGQGNEQYF. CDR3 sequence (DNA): TGTGCCAGTAGTATAGGACAGGGAAACGAGCAGTACTTC.

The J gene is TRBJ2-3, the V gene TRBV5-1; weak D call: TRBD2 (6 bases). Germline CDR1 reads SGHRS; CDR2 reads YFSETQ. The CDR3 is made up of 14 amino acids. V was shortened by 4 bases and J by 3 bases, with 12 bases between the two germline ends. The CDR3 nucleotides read TGCGCCAGCAGCCTAGGGACTCCTACAGATACGCAGTATTTT. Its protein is CASSLGTPTDTQYF.

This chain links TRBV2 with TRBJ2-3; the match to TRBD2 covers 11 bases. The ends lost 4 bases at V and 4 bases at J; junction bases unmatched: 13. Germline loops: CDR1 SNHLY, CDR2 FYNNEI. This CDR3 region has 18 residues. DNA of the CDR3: TGTGCCAGCAGTGCCCCGCCGGGGGGGACTAGCGGATCAGATACGCAGTATTTT. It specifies CASSAPPGGTSGSDTQYF.

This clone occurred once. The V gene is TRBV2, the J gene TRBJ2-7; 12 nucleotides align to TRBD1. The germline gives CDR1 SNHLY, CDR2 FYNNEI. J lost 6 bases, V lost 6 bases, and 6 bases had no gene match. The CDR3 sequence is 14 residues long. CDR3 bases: TGTGCCAGCAGGGGGGACAGGGGGCTTCGCGAGCAGTACTTC. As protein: CASRGDRGLREQYF.

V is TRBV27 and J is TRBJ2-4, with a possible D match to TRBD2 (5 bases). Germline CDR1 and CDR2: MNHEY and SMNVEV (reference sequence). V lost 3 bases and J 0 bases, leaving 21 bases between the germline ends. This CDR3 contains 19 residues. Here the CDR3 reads CASSLEVYPRGLAKNIQYF. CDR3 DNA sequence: TGTGCCAGCAGTTTGGAGGTTTACCCAAGAGGGCTAGCCAAAAACATTCAGTACTTC.

CDR3 coding DNA: TGTGCCAGCAGTCCCTTCGACACTGAAGCTTTCTTT. This encodes CASSPFDTEAFF. The chain carries TRBV28 and TRBJ1-1; D gene ambiguous. This CDR3 has 12 amino acids. V was shortened by 5 bases and J by 3 bases, with 7 bases between the two germline ends. Germline V lookup: CDR1 MDHEN, CDR2 SYDVKM.